This T cell receptor (beta chain) was obtained from a study of shared clonotypes between healthy human individuals. Sequencing used immunoSEQ multiplex PCR; TCRdb keeps in-frame clones, though not all of them. Of about 2,200,000 clones detected, under 95% appear once; the ten largest clones hold 1.5% to 2%. Naivety among CD8 cells was defined by CD45RO negativity and positive CCR7 selection, thereby excluding terminally differentiated effector memory CD45RA+ cells. Sequencing input: naive CD8+ T cells from PBMCs. This TCR was sampled from a man aged 18 to 29 in good health. Some clones in this sample may be carry-over from other donors' samples.

The CDR3 nucleotides are TGTGCCAGCAGTTTCAGGGGGGCCGGGGGTTCAGAGACCCAGTACTTC. As protein: CASSFRGAGGSETQYF. This rearrangement joins TRBV28 to TRBJ2-5; the D gene is possibly TRBD1 (7 bases). Germline V CDR1 and CDR2: MDHEN, SYDVKM. V lost 3 bases and J 4 bases, leaving 18 bases between the germline ends. The CDR3 covers 16 residues. Using reference TRBV28 and TRBJ2-5 for the parts outside the CDR3, the full variable domain is DVKVTQSSRYLVKRTGEKVFLECVQDMDHENMFWYRQDPGLGLRLIYFSYDVKMKEKGDIPEGYSVSREKKERFSLILESASTNQTSMYLCASSFRGAGGSETQYFGPGTRLLVL.